The 2 T cell receptor beta chains below were found in one sample sequenced in a study of T cells after yellow fever vaccination. MiXCR, run by TCRdb on the 5' RACE reads, gives a single entry per CDR3 protein. The sample has under 600,000 distinct CDR3 sequences; 21% are singletons. This sample comprised PBMCs, obtained more than 20 days after the first yellow fever vaccination. The receptors were gathered from a man younger than 35 who received the YFV17D yellow fever vaccine.

The chain employs TRBV7-3 and TRBJ2-1, with 12 nucleotides matching TRBD2. The CDR3 loop spans 14 amino acids. The junction had 2 bases not matched to a gene; V was cut back by 5 bases and J by 6 bases. Germline V lookup: CDR1 SGHTA, CDR2 FQGTGA. The CDR3, as DNA: TGTGCCAGCAGCATGGGACTAGCGGGCAATGAGCAGTTCTTC. This sequence encodes CASSMGLAGNEQFF.

The V call is TRBV6-1, the J call TRBJ1-2; no definite D call. Per germline, CDR1 MNHNS and CDR2 SASEGT. Trimming left V 6 bases short and J 5 bases short, with 16 bases between. This CDR3 contains 14 residues. CDR3 in DNA: TGTGCCAGCAGCCCCAACGACGGGCCTTATGGCTACACCTTC. It translates to CASSPNDGPYGYTF.